A selection of T cell receptor beta chains follows, all from one sample in a study of T cell responses to AZD1222 COVID-19 vaccine. The method was immunoSEQ multiplex PCR; TCRdb's version includes in-frame clones alone and lacks a portion of them. The sample includes just under 35,000 clones, approximately 86% of them seen just once. The sample consisted of peripheral blood, taken on day 0 of AZD1222 vaccination. These receptors were taken from an adult in good health. Both conserved end residues are part of each CDR3. The D gene is left open where the match is weak. Clone size appears in some rows only: once, few, many, or a class for an expanded clone.

>TRBV12-3/TRBV12-4|13|.|TRBJ1-5|.
CASSFGGDQPQHF
TGTGCCAGCAGTTTTGGTGGGGATCAGCCCCAGCATTTT
>TRBV19|14|.|TRBJ1-1|.
CASSPTGYDPEAFF
TGTGCCAGTAGTCCCACAGGGTATGACCCTGAAGCTTTCTTT
>TRBV27|12|TRBD1|TRBJ2-7|.
CASRGDRAEQYF
TGTGCCAGCAGGGGGGACAGGGCCGAGCAGTACTTC
>TRBV18|15|.|TRBJ2-7|once
CASSPIGGSGPKQYF
TGTGCCAGCTCACCTATCGGGGGATCGGGGCCCAAGCAGTACTTC
>TRBV9|17|.|TRBJ2-1|.
CASSPSSGTSSYNEQFF
TGTGCCAGCAGCCCCAGTAGTGGGACAAGCTCCTACAATGAGCAGTTCTTC
>TRBV20-1|11|.|TRBJ2-7|medium-sized
CSALTGNEQYF
TGCAGTGCTTTGACAGGTAACGAGCAGTACTTC
>TRBV7-2|14|TRBD1|TRBJ1-1|once
CASSRGQGLFEAFF
TGTGCCAGCAGCCGGGGACAGGGCCTCTTTGAAGCTTTCTTT
>TRBV24-1|12|.|TRBJ2-7|few
CATSDETYEQYF
TGTGCCACCAGTGACGAGACCTACGAGCAGTACTTC
>TRBV24-1|15|TRBD1|TRBJ1-4|.
CATSEAGTGNEKLFF
TGTGCCACCAGTGAGGCCGGGACAGGGAATGAAAAACTGTTTTTT
>TRBV12-3/TRBV12-4|11|.|TRBJ1-2|.
CASSLGWGYTF
TGTGCCAGCAGTTTAGGGTGGGGCTACACCTTC
>TRBV6-5|14|.|TRBJ1-2|.
CASSPRGAGRGYTF
TGTGCCAGCAGTCCCCGAGGAGCGGGTCGGGGCTACACCTTC
>TRBV11-2|15|.|TRBJ2-3|.
CASSLGPGDTDTQYF
TGTGCCAGCAGCTTAGGTCCGGGTGACACAGATACGCAGTATTTT
>TRBV2|13|.|TRBJ1-1|.
CASSVTGFTEAFF
TGTGCCAGCAGTGTAACGGGATTCACTGAAGCTTTCTTT
>TRBV1|16|.|TRBJ2-1|.
CTSNLQGNLSDNEQFF
TGCACCAGCAACTTGCAGGGGAACCTATCCGACAATGAGCAGTTCTTC
>TRBV28|12|.|TRBJ2-7|once
CASSLRRVEQYF
TGTGCCAGCAGCTTACGAAGGGTCGAGCAGTACTTC
>TRBV7-2|14|.|TRBJ2-3|.
CASSFNRNTDTQYF
TGTGCCAGCAGCTTTAACAGGAACACAGATACGCAGTATTTT
>TRBV2|16|.|TRBJ2-2|once
CASSKLPGQNTGELFF
TGTGCCAGCAGCAAACTACCGGGACAAAACACCGGGGAGCTGTTTTTT
>TRBV6-2/TRBV6-3|14|TRBD2|TRBJ2-3|few
CASSGGGATDTQYF
TGTGCCAGCAGTGGCGGGGGGGCCACAGATACGCAGTATTTT